The clone carrying this T cell receptor (beta chain) was counted ten times or more. Its antigen is unknown. Germline V CDR1 and CDR2: MNHEY, SVGEGT. V lost 7 bases and J 1 base, leaving 13 bases between the germline ends. CDR3 length: 15 residues. The data were taken from a study of T-cell memory formation after mild COVID-19. Across the whole study: TCR clusters showed largely donor specificity.

TCRdb fed the 5' RACE reads into MiXCR, producing one record per CDR3 protein. The data hold 50,000 to 70,000 distinct CDR3 sequences, with 12% observed a single time. Whole-study results and caveats: Researchers found some responding clones in pre-infection memory, a sign that cross-reactive memory joined. Day 15 to 85 contracting clones showed balanced CD4/CD8; later expanders leaned CD4+.

This chain uses TRBV6-2 or TRBV6-3 with TRBJ2-2; D unresolved. Input material: PBMCs or a T cell subset sorted from them (not recorded which). The clonotype was recovered from a man between 18 and 35 years old who had mild COVID-19 (a few samples of this study predate the infection). Cell type and time point are not known. For the CDR3, the DNA is TGTGCCAGCACCCTTGGGCGGAGGAACACCGGGGAGCTGTTTTTT. Protein sequence: CASTLGRRNTGELFF.